The 13 T cell receptor beta chains given below trace back to one sample, sequenced in a study of shared clonotypes between healthy human individuals. Naive CD8 cells lacked CD45RO and underwent positive selection for CCR7, leaving out terminally differentiated effector memory CD45RA+ cells. Assay used: immunoSEQ multiplex PCR; TCRdb lists only in-frame clones, some missing. This sample carries about 2 million clones, about 95% of them seen once, and the ten largest clones take roughly 1%. Sequenced: naive CD8+ T cells sorted from blood. The receptor set was obtained from a man between 18 and 29 years old in good health.

The V and J genes are TRBV2 and TRBJ2-7; TRBD2 is a possible D gene (6 bases). This CDR3 contains 18 residues. Trimming shortened V by 4 bases and J by 0 bases, and 22 bases separated the two germline ends. The germline V gene encodes CDR1 SNHLY and CDR2 FYNNEI. The CDR3 loop reads CASSVGDSTTITSYEQYF. Here the CDR3 DNA reads TGTGCCAGCAGTGTGGGGGACTCTACGACCATCACCTCCTACGAGCAGTACTTC.

The chain carries TRBV5-6 and TRBJ2-5; D gene unclear. V lost 0 bases, J lost 9 bases, and 9 bases lay in between. CDR3 size: 12 residues. Germline loops: CDR1 SGHDT, CDR2 YYEEEE. CDR3 DNA sequence: TGTGCCAGCAGCTTGGTTGAGTCAGCCCAGTACTTC. It encodes CASSLVESAQYF.

The chain is built from TRBV7-9 and TRBJ2-2, with 7 bases identical to TRBD2. Germline values: CDR1 SEHNR, CDR2 FQNEAQ (reference sequence). V lost 8 bases and J lost 3; bases outside the gene matches: 6. This CDR3 contains 14 residues. Written as DNA, the CDR3 is TGTGCCAGCGGGAGCGCGGGGGACACCGGGGAGCTGTTTTTT. This gives the protein CASGSAGDTGELFF.

This chain uses TRBV27 with TRBJ2-7; D unresolved. Germline CDR1 and CDR2: MNHEY and SMNVEV (reference sequence). This CDR3 is built from 14 residues. V was trimmed by 3 bases and J by 0 bases, leaving 9 bases between them. The CDR3 DNA reads TGTGCCAGCAGTTTGGACGTAAGCTCCTACGAGCAGTACTTC. This codes for CASSLDVSSYEQYF.

This chain uses TRBV4-1 with TRBJ1-1, with a tentative D call TRBD1 (5 bases). V lost 0 bases and J lost 4, with 15 bases in between. The CDR3 extends over 16 amino acids. CDR1 MGHRA and CDR2 YSYEKL come from the germline V gene. CDR3: CASSQEARGSFTEAFF. In nucleotides, the CDR3 is TGCGCCAGCAGCCAAGAAGCAAGGGGCAGTTTCACTGAAGCTTTCTTT.

The chain recombines TRBV4-1 with TRBJ1-5; D unclear. CDR1 is MGHRA, CDR2 YSYEKL, per germline. The ends were cut back, 1 base at V and 6 bases at J, with 13 bases in the middle. This CDR3 has 15 amino acids. The CDR3 region is CASSQVFTLSQPQHF. Here the CDR3 DNA reads TGCGCCAGCAGCCAAGTTTTCACCCTCAGTCAGCCCCAGCATTTT.

This rearrangement joins TRBV27 to TRBJ2-2; a possible D gene is TRBD1 (5 bases). Germline lookup yields CDR1 MNHEY and CDR2 SMNVEV (reference sequence). V lost 2 bases to trimming and J lost 3 bases, with 10 bases between them. The CDR3 spans 15 residues. This CDR3 reads CASSLGAAYTGELFF. The CDR3 region has the DNA TGTGCCAGCAGTTTAGGGGCAGCTTACACCGGGGAGCTGTTTTTT.

The chain is built from TRBV19 and TRBJ2-5; D not resolved. CDR1 LNHDA and CDR2 SQIVND come from the germline V gene (reference sequence). The CDR3 has 13 residues. V lost 4 bases to trimming and J lost 1 base, with 7 bases between them. CDR3 sequence reads: CASSKGPQETQYF. CDR3 sequence (DNA): TGTGCCAGTAGTAAGGGTCCCCAAGAGACCCAGTACTTC.

On this clone itself: Other nucleotide sequences in the sample specify the same CDR3. The CDR3 loop is CASSLGGGPYEQYF. In nucleotides, the CDR3 is TGCGCCAGCAGCCTCGGTGGGGGTCCCTACGAGCAGTACTTC. The chain links TRBV5-1 to TRBJ2-7, with D possibly being TRBD1 or TRBD2 (5 bases each). Germline loops: CDR1 SGHRS, CDR2 YFSETQ. The CDR3 length is 14 residues. Trimming took 4 bases from V and 2 from J, leaving 13 bases between them.

This chain links TRBV6-1 with TRBJ1-4; 8 bases agree with TRBD1. J was trimmed by 8 bases and V by 5 bases; bases with no gene match: 10. Germline CDR1 MNHNS, CDR2 SASEGT. This CDR3 region has 15 residues. The CDR3 is CASSPWTGSGEKLFF. For the CDR3, the DNA is TGTGCCAGCAGTCCTTGGACAGGGTCAGGCGAAAAACTGTTTTTT.

The rearrangement joins TRBV5-6 to TRBJ1-4; 9 nucleotides match TRBD1. This CDR3 spans 14 amino acids. J was trimmed by 6 bases and V by 4 bases; bases with no gene match: 4. The germline gives CDR1 SGHDT, CDR2 YYEEEE. This chain's CDR3 is CASSRDREYEKLFF. The CDR3 coding sequence is TGTGCCAGCAGCCGGGACAGGGAATATGAAAAACTGTTTTTT. Combining the CDR3 with reference TRBV5-6 and TRBJ1-4 gives the whole variable domain DAGVTQSPTHLIKTRGQQVTLRCSPKSGHDTVSWYQQALGQGPQFIFQYYEEEERQRGNFPDRFSGHQFPNYSSELNVNALLLGDSALYLCASSRDREYEKLFFGSGTQLSVL.

Comment on this clone: Other nucleotide sequences from this sample produce the same CDR3. This chain's CDR3 is CASSYSSAYNEQFF. CDR3 nucleotides: TGTGCCAGCAGTTACTCGAGCGCCTACAATGAGCAGTTCTTC. The chain uses TRBV6-5 and TRBJ2-1; D uncertain. The length of the CDR3 is 14 residues. V was cut by 0 bases and J by 2 bases, with 5 bases left in between. Germline CDR1 and CDR2: MNHEY and SVGAGI.

The V call is TRBV29-1, the J call TRBJ2-7, with a weak D call TRBD1 (6 bases). This CDR3 has 15 residues. Germline values: CDR1 SQVTM, CDR2 ANQGSEA. The germline V and J ends were trimmed by 3 bases and 4 bases, with 19 bases remaining between them. This chain's CDR3 is CSVERTSGTLYEQYF. DNA for the CDR3: TGCAGCGTTGAGAGGACCTCCGGGACACTTTACGAGCAGTACTTC.